This T cell receptor (beta chain) was recorded in a study of regulatory T cells in long-lasting Graves disease (dated by TCRdb to about 2021). As for the study more broadly: Persistent Graves' disease was defined as antithyroid drug treatment for over 5 years with persistently positive TSH receptor autoantibodies. This study used TCR sequencing and RNA sequencing of peripheral blood to compare persistent Graves' disease patients against newly diagnosed Graves' disease patients. The study was conducted in China and was registered as a clinical trial. A total of roughly 35 samples underwent TCR sequencing: around 13 from persistent and around 20 from newly diagnosed Graves' disease patients. On average, persistent Graves' disease patients in the clinical cohort had been on antithyroid drugs for about 10 years. The paper's findings and limits, for the study overall: The authors acknowledged the small sample size as a limitation that may reduce accuracy. Persistent Graves' disease patients showed lower TCR Shannon entropy and fewer highly expanded clones than newly diagnosed patients, suggesting clonal expansion. Only peripheral blood was studied, because thyroid tissue, the primary lesion, was inaccessible. Sequencing and analysis were limited to the TCR beta chain. A larger number of public clonotypes was shared among persistent patients (approximately 2,500) than among newly diagnosed patients (roughly 930). Persistent disease showed preferential use of TRBV28, TRBJ1-2 and TRBJ2-5, whereas newly diagnosed disease favored TRBV20-1 and TRBJ2-1.

Many counts were recorded for this clonotype. Which antigen it targets is not known. Base qualities are not recorded, but no much larger clone differs from it by a single base. The library came from multiplex PCR. Sequencing relied on an Illumina HiSeq 4000. To build TCR beta libraries, CDR3 regions were amplified by Arm-PCR using iRepertoire HTBI primers. PCR products were gel purified before sequencing. The authors' analysis ran thus. Gene usage analysis of CDR3 amino acid clonotypes relied on the roughly 60 TRBV and around 14 TRBJ segments identified across samples. COPE and FqMerger were used to merge the filtered high-quality paired reads into contigs. BLAST was used to align contigs to IMGT TRBV, TRBD and TRBJ reference genes, with CDR3 defined following IMGT. Any clonotype with a frequency above 0.1% was counted as a highly expanded clone. Shannon entropy served as the measure of repertoire diversity, while the Gini coefficient captured V-J evenness. A clonotype found in more than one individual was treated as public. TCRdb ran its own pipeline on the public reads, namely fastp trimming at Q25 and MiXCR clone calling, and kept in-frame beta chains. Rows are combined by CDR3 protein, so each entry shows the most common genes and DNA. TCRdb's processing, not the authors', yielded these V and J calls. In this sample the table shows some 330,000 distinct CDR3 sequences, more than 20% of which occur a single time. Less than 30% of the sample lies in the top ten.

V is pared back by 5 bases and J by 6 bases, with 11 bases lying between the germline termini. Inclusive of the bounding cysteine and phenylalanine, the CDR3 is 12 residues long. Of the read, only the CDR3 DNA is kept; its 36 bases are in frame from base 1. Read against the paper, the sample's time point label means: persistent/refractory GD, antithyroid drugs over 5 years with positive TRAb. For both TCR sequencing and RNA sequencing, RNA was extracted from PBMCs in TRIzol. Graves' disease was diagnosed according to American Thyroid Association guidelines. Patients for the study were recruited at an endocrinology department in Xi'an, China. Each patient gave approximately 9.7 milliliters of peripheral blood, collected in an EDTA anticoagulant tube. Ficoll Paque Plus density gradient separation was used to isolate PBMCs, and no further T cell sorting was performed. RNA quality was checked with an Agilent 2100 Bioanalyzer and agarose gel, and concentration with a NanoDrop 2000.

The receptor chain draws on TRBV12-3 or TRBV12-4 and TRBJ2-7; TRBD1 is a possible D gene, resting on 6 matching bases. This specimen was peripheral blood mononuclear cells (PBMCs), taken when the disease was refractory, from a patient treated with antithyroid drugs. This clonotype was sampled from a woman between 35 and 50 years old with Graves disease. Donor details come from another sample of the same person, matched by shared clones. At the DNA level, the sequence is TGTGCCAGCAGTCTCGGACAGTTCGAGCAGTACTTC. Its translation reads: CASSLGQFEQYF.